This record looks at one TCR beta chain sequence and its context. Profiling relied on immunoSEQ multiplex PCR, and the TCRdb table lists in-frame clones only, not all of them. Counted here are 95,000 to 150,000 clones, roughly 90% occurring once; the ten biggest clones make up 6% to 8.5%. This sample stems from a study of blood T cell repertoires in COVID-19. This TCR derives from a man in his forties or fifties with acute or convalescent COVID-19. Material: peripheral blood.

CDR3 sequence: CASSSPGQGWNPIYEQYF. CDR3 DNA: TGTGCCAGCAGCTCCCCGGGACAGGGGTGGAACCCAATCTACGAGCAGTACTTC. This rearrangement joins TRBV11-2 to TRBJ2-7; 10 bases align to TRBD1. Germline trimming cut 4 bases from V and 3 bases from J; bases unmatched to any gene: 15. The CDR3 extends over 18 amino acids. The germline V gene has CDR1 SGHAT and CDR2 FQNNGV.